This entry lists 7 T cell receptor beta chains sequenced from one sample in a study of Ad26.COV2.S vaccination and SARS-CoV-2 variants. Treatment defined: roughly 20 received Ad26.COV2.S at low or high dose, single or two shots; about 5 received placebo; per-sample allocation not given. Each sample was drawn 63 days after the first injection (of vaccine or placebo). Profiled with immunoSEQ multiplex PCR; TCRdb holds only in-frame clones, not every one. The repertoire has about 350,000 clones, about 89% of them found once; the top ten carry about 5%. The sample was peripheral blood, taken in a trial of Ad26.COV2.S vaccine versus placebo. The receptors stem from a person between 18 and 60 years old who received the Ad26.COV2.S COVID-19 vaccine or a placebo.

The CDR3 loop is CASSFEIPHDTQYF. The CDR3 coding sequence is TGTGCCAGCAGTTTCGAAATTCCTCACGATACGCAGTATTTT. V and J are TRBV28 and TRBJ2-3; no clear D. There are 14 residues in the CDR3. Germline V lookup: CDR1 MDHEN, CDR2 SYDVKM. The V end was cut by 3 bases, the J end by 6 bases, with 13 bases between.

This sequence joins TRBV7-9 and TRBJ2-2; D gene uncertain. The CDR3 sequence is 12 residues long. V was cut by 6 bases and J by 3 bases, with 5 bases left in between. The germline V gene has CDR1 SEHNR and CDR2 FQNEAQ (reference sequence). The CDR3 DNA follows: TGTGCCAGCAGTACCGACACCGGGGAGCTGTTTTTT. The encoded protein is CASSTDTGELFF. The full variable domain, its missing parts supplied by reference TRBV7-9 and TRBJ2-2, is DTGVSQNPRHKITKRGQNVTFRCDPISEHNRLYWYRQTLGQGPEFLTYFQNEAQLEKSRLLSDRFSAERPKGSFSTLEIQRTEQGDSAMYLCASSTDTGELFFGEGSRLTVL.

The chain employs TRBV11-1 and TRBJ1-1; tentative D call: TRBD1 (6 bases). The CDR3 has 14 residues. Germline V lookup: CDR1 SGHAT, CDR2 FQDESV (reference sequence). Trimming shortened V by 0 bases and J by 1 base, and 6 bases separated the two germline ends. The CDR3 region is CASSLARGNTEAFF. The CDR3 DNA reads as TGTGCCAGCAGCTTAGCCAGGGGGAACACTGAAGCTTTCTTT.

This chain joins TRBV29-1 and TRBJ1-3, with D hard to call. CDR3 length: 14 residues. Germline V gene sequence: CDR1 SQVTM, CDR2 ANQGSEA. V lost 4 bases and J 0 bases, leaving 10 bases between the germline ends. CDR3 loop: CSVGMGNSGNTIYF. In nucleotides, the CDR3 is TGCAGCGTTGGAATGGGGAACTCTGGAAACACCATATATTTT.

This chain connects TRBV4-1 to TRBJ2-7; TRBD1 is a possible D gene (6 bases). V was cut by 0 bases and J by 0 bases, with 12 bases left in between. The germline V gene encodes CDR1 MGHRA and CDR2 YSYEKL. The CDR3 spans 16 residues. In DNA form, the CDR3 reads TGCGCCAGCAGCCAAGAGGGGGCGATCACCTCCTACGAGCAGTACTTC. Amino acid sequence: CASSQEGAITSYEQYF.

The V call is TRBV29-1, the J call TRBJ2-7; D may correspond to TRBD1 or TRBD2 (5 bases each). V lost 4 bases and J 2 bases, leaving 12 bases between the germline ends. The CDR3 extends over 13 amino acids. The V gene's germline CDR1 is SQVTM and CDR2 ANQGSEA. The CDR3 bases are TGCAGCGTTGGACCCAGGGACCCCTACGAGCAGTACTTC. Its translation: CSVGPRDPYEQYF.

This chain uses TRBV13 with TRBJ1-1; D is ambiguous. V was clipped by 4 bases and J by 10 bases, with 10 bases between them. The CDR3 totals 11 residues. Germline V lookup: CDR1 PRHDT, CDR2 FYEKMQ (reference sequence). Written as DNA, the CDR3 is TGTGCCAGCAGCTCCTCATTCAGAGCTTTCTTT. As protein: CASSSSFRAFF.